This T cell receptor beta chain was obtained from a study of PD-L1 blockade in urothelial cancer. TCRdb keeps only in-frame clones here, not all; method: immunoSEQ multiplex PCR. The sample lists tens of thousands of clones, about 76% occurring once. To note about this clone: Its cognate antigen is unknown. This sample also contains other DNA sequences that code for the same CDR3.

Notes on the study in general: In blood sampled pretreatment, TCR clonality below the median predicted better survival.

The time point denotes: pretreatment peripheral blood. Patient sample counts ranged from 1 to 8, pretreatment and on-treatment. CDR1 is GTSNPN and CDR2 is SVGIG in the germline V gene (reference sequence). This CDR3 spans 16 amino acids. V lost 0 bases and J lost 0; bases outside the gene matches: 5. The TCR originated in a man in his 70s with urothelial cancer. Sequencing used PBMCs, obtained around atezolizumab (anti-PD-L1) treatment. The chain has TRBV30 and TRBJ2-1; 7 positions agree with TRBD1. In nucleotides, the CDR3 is TGTGCCTGGAGTGTACTGGGGGACAGCTCCTACAATGAGCAGTTCTTC. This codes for CAWSVLGDSSYNEQFF.